These 26 T cell receptor beta chains came from one sample sequenced in a study of metastatic and nonmetastatic thyroid tumors (dated by TCRdb to the early 2020s). No patient had received any treatment before thyroid surgery. Library preparation employed PCR. Sequenced on an Illumina HiSeq 4000. The raw public data were reprocessed by TCRdb itself: fastp quality trimming at Q25, MiXCR clonotype calling, in-frame beta chains only. The sample has around 20,000 clones on record, 23% of them singletons. Together, the top ten hold roughly two thirds of the sample. Source material: blood. The receptors shown here come from a male donor with papillary thyroid cancer or a benign thyroid nodule (not recorded which). Some clones in this sample may be carry-over from other donors' samples.

Sample share makes this clone medium-sized (0.01 to 0.1%). This CDR3 reads CASSPDRNEQYF. The CDR3 DNA reads TGTGCCAGCAGTCCGGACAGAAACGAGCAGTACTTC. The genes are TRBV12-3 or TRBV12-4 and TRBJ2-7; maybe TRBD1 (6 bases). The CDR3 consists of 12 residues. Trimming shortened V by 5 bases and J by 5 bases, and 10 bases separated the two germline ends.

This clone appeared a few times. This may be a read error, as it is one base from a much larger clone. CDR3 sequence (DNA): TGTGCCAGCAGTCCCTATCCCTACCTAGCGGGGGGACCCTACGAGCAGTACTTC. As protein: CASSPYPYLAGGPYEQYF. The chain joins TRBV14 to TRBJ2-7; 11 bases agree with TRBD2. Germline V gives CDR1 SGHDN, CDR2 FVKESK. V was clipped by 6 bases and J by 2 bases; unmatched bases: 15. CDR3 length: 18 amino acids.

This clone was recorded many times. V usage is TRBV28 and J usage is TRBJ2-2, with TRBD1 matching over 10 bases. V gave up 8 bases and J gave up 6 bases; unmatched junction bases: 12. The CDR3 is 16 residues long. Germline CDR1 reads MDHEN; CDR2 reads SYDVKM. The CDR3 protein is CASGDRGRGKAGELFF. DNA of the CDR3: TGTGCCAGCGGGGACAGGGGACGGGGAAAGGCCGGGGAGCTGTTTTTT.

The chain carries TRBV6-1 and TRBJ2-2; D unresolved. V lost 5 bases and J lost 7, with 14 bases in between. This CDR3 is built from 14 residues. Germline V lookup: CDR1 MNHNS, CDR2 SASEGT. CDR3 bases: TGTGCCAGCAGTAGGGAATTAGTCAACGGGGAGCTGTTTTTT. Amino acids: CASSRELVNGELFF.

This clone has just a few counts. The J gene is TRBJ2-3, the V gene TRBV30; 12 bases are a match to TRBD2. CDR1 is GTSNPN and CDR2 is SVGIG in the germline V gene (reference sequence). Trimming cost V 5 bases and J 7 bases; bases outside gene matches: 10. The CDR3 has 15 residues. The CDR3 sequence: CAWLAGGRYRNTQYF. The CDR3 DNA reads as TGTGCCTGGCTAGCGGGAGGGCGATACAGAAATACGCAGTATTTT. The full variable domain, with the rest looked up from reference TRBV30 and TRBJ2-3, is SQTIHQWPATLVQPVGSPLSLECTVEGTSNPNLYWYRQAAGRGLQLLFYSVGIGQISSEVPQNLSASRPQDRQFILSSKKLLLSDSGFYLCAWLAGGRYRNTQYFGPGTRLTVL.

The gene calls are TRBV20-1 and TRBJ2-7; D may be TRBD1 or TRBD2 (5 bases each). There are 12 residues in the CDR3. Trimming removed 2 bases at V and 5 bases at J, with 10 bases between. The germline V gene encodes CDR1 DFQATT and CDR2 SNEGSKA (reference sequence). CDR3 sequence: CSARSWDDEQYF. DNA of the CDR3: TGCAGTGCTAGAAGTTGGGACGACGAGCAGTACTTC.

The chain uses TRBV6-2 or TRBV6-3 and TRBJ2-2; unclear D gene. Germline assignment: CDR1 MNHEY and CDR2 SVGEGT. V lost 6 bases, J lost 8 bases, and 19 bases lay in between. This CDR3 region has 15 residues. As DNA, the CDR3 is TGTGCCAGCAGAAACGATATGGAAGAGTCTGGGGAGCTGTTTTTT. Its protein product is CASRNDMEESGELFF.

The rearrangement uses TRBV20-1 and TRBJ1-1; perhaps TRBD1 as D (6 bases). Germline V gene lookup returns CDR1 DFQATT and CDR2 SNEGSKA (reference sequence). The CDR3 is made up of 13 amino acids. V was shortened by 4 bases and J by 2 bases, with 11 bases between the two germline ends. The CDR3 nucleotides are TGCAGTGCTATAGGGGGGGGTAACACTGAAGCTTTCTTT. It specifies CSAIGGGNTEAFF.

This clone was recorded many times. This rearrangement joins TRBV28 to TRBJ2-1; D is perhaps TRBD2 (5 bases). V lost 8 bases to trimming and J lost 1 base, with 27 bases between them. This CDR3 contains 19 residues. The V gene's germline CDR1 is MDHEN and CDR2 SYDVKM. The CDR3 bases are TGTGCCAGCGGACTTATTCTAGACCAATTCCAAAAATCCTACAATGAGCAGTTCTTC. It translates to CASGLILDQFQKSYNEQFF.

In its sample, this clone was seen many times. The chain links TRBV20-1 to TRBJ2-7; D not certain. V dropped 8 bases and J dropped 6 bases, with 17 bases sitting between them. The CDR3 covers 12 residues. Germline V gene lookup returns CDR1 DFQATT and CDR2 SNEGSKA (reference sequence). This CDR3 is CSSRRGGGEQYF. The CDR3 DNA sequence: TGCAGTTCCCGAAGAGGTGGCGGCGAGCAGTACTTC.

The sample holds a few counts of this clone. CDR3 in DNA: TGTGCCAGCAGTAAAGGACCTAACACAGATACGCAGTATTTT. It codes for CASSKGPNTDTQYF. The gene calls are TRBV6-1 and TRBJ2-3, with D unresolved. This CDR3 is built from 14 residues. The ends were cut back, 5 bases at V and 2 bases at J, with 11 bases in the middle. CDR1 MNHNS and CDR2 SASEGT come from the germline V gene.

This clone appeared once. J is TRBJ2-6 and V is TRBV5-6; D is unresolved. The ends were cut back, 4 bases at V and 1 base at J, with 9 bases in the middle. In germline, CDR1 is SGHDT, CDR2 YYEEEE. The CDR3 contains 15 residues. CDR3 sequence reads: CASSRGRSGANVLTF. The CDR3 DNA reads as TGTGCCAGCAGCCGTGGACGGTCTGGGGCCAACGTCCTGACTTTC.

This clone was detected a few times. The chain joins TRBV6-1 to TRBJ2-7, with TRBD2 identical over 13 bases. This CDR3 region has 16 residues. The V gene end was trimmed by 6 bases and the J gene end by 2 bases; junction bases not matched to a gene: 7. Per the germline V gene, CDR1 is MNHNS and CDR2 is SASEGT. CDR3 region: CASRAATSGGAYEQYF. DNA for the CDR3: TGTGCCAGCAGAGCCGCAACTAGCGGGGGGGCCTACGAGCAGTACTTC.

For this clone: A read error may be the cause here, since a much bigger clone is one base away. The chain has TRBV9 and TRBJ1-1; D not resolved. V dropped 0 bases and J dropped 1 base, with 7 bases sitting between them. Germline V gives CDR1 SGDLS, CDR2 YYNGEE. CDR3 length: 14 residues. Written as DNA, the CDR3 is TGTGCCAGCAGCGTAGGGTGCAGGAACACTGAAGCTTTCTTT. Translating it yields CASSVGCRNTEAFF.

This clone was picked up many times. The chain uses TRBV12-3 or TRBV12-4 and TRBJ2-5; 15 positions match TRBD2. CDR3 length equals 15 residues. After removal of 4 bases from V and 3 bases from J, the junction contained 0 bases not matched to a gene. CDR3 coding DNA: TGTGCCAGCAGTTGGACTAGCGGGAGGGAAGAGACCCAGTACTTC. Residues: CASSWTSGREETQYF.

This chain joins TRBV18 and TRBJ2-3, with 8 bases fitting TRBD2. Germline loops: CDR1 KGHSH, CDR2 LQKENI. The CDR3 is 17 amino acids. V shed 8 bases and J 0 bases; nucleotides not matched to a gene: 13. The CDR3 coding sequence is TGTGCCAGCAGCTTCGGGATCAAGCGGGGGAGCACAGATACGCAGTATTTT. Its protein product is CASSFGIKRGSTDTQYF.

This clone appeared a few times. Possible read error: a much larger clone is one base away. This chain links TRBV29-1 with TRBJ1-2; D is unresolved. Germline values: CDR1 SQVTM, CDR2 ANQGSEA. The germline V and J ends were trimmed by 4 bases and 2 bases, with 8 bases remaining between them. The CDR3 contains 12 residues. For the CDR3, the DNA is TGCAGCGTTGTTCGGAGGAACTATGGCTACACCTTC. Protein: CSVVRRNYGYTF.

This clone was detected many times. The chain employs TRBV5-1 and TRBJ2-7; D is undetermined. Trimming pared 4 bases from V and 0 bases from J, leaving 11 bases between. CDR3 length: 14 residues. Per the germline V gene, CDR1 is SGHRS and CDR2 is YFSETQ. In nucleotides, the CDR3 is TGCGCCAGCAGCCGGTCCCAGGACTCCTACGAGCAGTACTTC. It yields the protein CASSRSQDSYEQYF. The entire variable domain, with the rest obtained from reference TRBV5-1 and TRBJ2-7, is as follows: KAGVTQTPRYLIKTRGQQVTLSCSPISGHRSVSWYQQTPGQGLQFLFEYFSETQRNKGNFPGRFSGRQFSNSRSEMNVSTLELGDSALYLCASSRSQDSYEQYFGPGTRLTVT.

This clone was picked up a small number of times. The J gene is TRBJ1-2, the V gene TRBV28; the D gene is possibly TRBD1 (6 bases). Trimming took off 6 bases at V and 4 bases at J, with 18 bases between the two ends. CDR1 is MDHEN, CDR2 SYDVKM, per germline. The length of the CDR3 is 15 residues. The CDR3 loop reads CASSASPGVVYGYTF. The CDR3 coding sequence is TGTGCCAGCAGCGCCTCCCCAGGGGTGGTCTATGGCTACACCTTC.

This clone was seen many times. V and J are TRBV24-1 and TRBJ2-5; either TRBD1 or TRBD2 may supply D (5 bases each). Per germline, CDR1 KGHDR and CDR2 SFDVKD. Trimming removed 10 bases at V and 5 bases at J, with 10 bases between. This CDR3 comprises 11 residues. CDR3 bases: TGTGCCACTGGGGGAGAGGAGACCCAGTACTTC. Its protein is CATGGEETQYF.

The gene calls are TRBV6-1 and TRBJ2-7; D uncertain. This CDR3 is 12 amino acids long. Deletions cut 1 base from V and 1 base from J, with 2 bases between. Germline V gene sequence: CDR1 MNHNS, CDR2 SASEGT. The CDR3 DNA is TGTGCCAGCAGTGAAGGGTCCTACGAGCAGTACTTC. Translation gives CASSEGSYEQYF.

The chain is built from TRBV28 and TRBJ1-5; TRBD1 matches 12 bases. This CDR3 spans 15 amino acids. The ends lost 8 bases at V and 5 bases at J; junction bases unmatched: 7. In germline, CDR1 is MDHEN, CDR2 SYDVKM. CDR3 bases: TGTGCCAGCTCCGGGACAGGGGGCTGGCATCAGCCCCAGCATTTT. Encoded protein: CASSGTGGWHQPQHF.

This clone has a count of ten or more. The genes are TRBV11-1 and TRBJ1-2; D is perhaps TRBD1 (6 bases). The CDR3 covers 17 residues. V lost 0 bases and J 6 bases, leaving 20 bases between the germline ends. Germline CDR1 and CDR2: SGHAT and FQDESV (reference sequence). CDR3 protein: CASSLASQGRGNDGYTF. In DNA form, the CDR3 reads TGTGCCAGCAGCTTAGCGAGCCAGGGGCGAGGAAACGATGGCTACACCTTC.

This clone was picked up a small number of times. The rearrangement joins TRBV28 to TRBJ1-5; D remains unclear. CDR1 and CDR2 (germline): MDHEN, SYDVKM. The CDR3 is 19 residues long. The ends were cut back, 2 bases at V and 4 bases at J, with 24 bases in the middle. The CDR3 sequence: CASSLIGYSHWEKNQPQHF. The CDR3 bases are TGTGCCAGCAGTTTAATCGGGTATTCCCATTGGGAGAAAAATCAGCCCCAGCATTTT.

Note on this clone: As the CDR3 is not closed by the conserved phenylalanine or tryptophan, this likely results from a read error. The chain has TRBV12-3 or TRBV12-4 and TRBJ2-1, with TRBD1 identical over 10 bases. V trimming: 6 bases; J trimming: 12 bases; junction bases outside the gene matches: 8. CDR3 length equals 13 residues. CDR3 nucleotide sequence: TGTGCCAGCAGCCAGTTGGGGACAGGGGCGCAGTTCTTA. Translation: CASSQLGTGAQFL.

This chain uses TRBV28 with TRBJ2-1; D may be TRBD2 (6 bases). The CDR3 is 16 residues long. Germline CDR1 is MDHEN and CDR2 is SYDVKM. V lost 6 bases to trimming and J lost 8 bases, with 23 bases between them. The CDR3 loop reads CASSASGGLSEDEQFF. The CDR3 DNA reads as TGTGCCAGCAGCGCCTCTGGTGGACTATCCGAGGATGAGCAGTTCTTC.